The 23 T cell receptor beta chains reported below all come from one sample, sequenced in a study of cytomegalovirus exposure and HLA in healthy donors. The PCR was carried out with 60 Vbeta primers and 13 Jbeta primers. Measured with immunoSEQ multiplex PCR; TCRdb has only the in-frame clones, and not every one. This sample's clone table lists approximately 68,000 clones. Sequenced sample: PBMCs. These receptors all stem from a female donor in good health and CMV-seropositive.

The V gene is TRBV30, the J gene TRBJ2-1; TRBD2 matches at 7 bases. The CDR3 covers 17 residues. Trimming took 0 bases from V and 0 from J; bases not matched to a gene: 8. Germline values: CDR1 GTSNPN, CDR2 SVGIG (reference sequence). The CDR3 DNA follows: TGTGCCTGGAGTGTAGGGGCCCTAGCGGACTCCTACAATGAGCAGTTCTTC. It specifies CAWSVGALADSYNEQFF.

CDR3 in DNA: TGTGCCACCAGCAGAGACAGGGGAAGCTACACCTTC. This encodes CATSRDRGSYTF. The chain links TRBV15 to TRBJ1-2, with D maybe TRBD1 (6 bases). The CDR3 totals 12 residues. V was trimmed by 0 bases and J by 9 bases, leaving 8 bases between them. Germline-derived CDR1 and CDR2 are LNHNV and YYDKDF (reference sequence).

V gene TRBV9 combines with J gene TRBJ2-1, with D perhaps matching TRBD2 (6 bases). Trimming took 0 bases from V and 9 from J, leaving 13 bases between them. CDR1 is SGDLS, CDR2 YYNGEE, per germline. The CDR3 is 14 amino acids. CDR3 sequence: CASSVAGEVGEQFF. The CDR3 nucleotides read TGTGCCAGCAGCGTAGCGGGAGAGGTGGGTGAGCAGTTCTTC.

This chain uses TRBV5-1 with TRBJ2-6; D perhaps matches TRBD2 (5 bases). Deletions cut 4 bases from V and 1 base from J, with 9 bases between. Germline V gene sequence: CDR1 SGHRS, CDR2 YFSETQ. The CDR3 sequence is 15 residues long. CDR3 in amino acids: CASSAEVSGANVLTF. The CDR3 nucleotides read TGCGCCAGCAGCGCGGAGGTTTCTGGGGCCAACGTCCTGACTTTC.

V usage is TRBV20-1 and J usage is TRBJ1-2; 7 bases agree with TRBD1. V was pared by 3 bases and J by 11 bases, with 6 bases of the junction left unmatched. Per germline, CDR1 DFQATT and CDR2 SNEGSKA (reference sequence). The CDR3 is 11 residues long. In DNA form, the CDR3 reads TGCAGTGCTAGGGCTGACAGGGTTTACACCTTC. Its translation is CSARADRVYTF.

CDR3 sequence: CASSWKDRYNQPQHF. As DNA, the CDR3 is TGTGCCAGTAGTTGGAAGGACAGGTACAATCAGCCCCAGCATTTT. The chain combines TRBV19 with TRBJ1-5; 7 positions match TRBD1. The V and J ends lost 5 bases and 3 bases, in that order; junction bases with no gene match: 7. There are 15 residues in the CDR3. Germline V gives CDR1 LNHDA, CDR2 SQIVND (reference sequence).

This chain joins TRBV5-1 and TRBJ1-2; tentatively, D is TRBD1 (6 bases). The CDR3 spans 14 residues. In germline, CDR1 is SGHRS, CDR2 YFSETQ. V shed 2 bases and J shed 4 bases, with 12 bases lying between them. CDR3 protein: CASSLDRTTYGYTF. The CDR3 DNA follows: TGCGCCAGCAGCTTAGACAGGACGACCTATGGCTACACCTTC.

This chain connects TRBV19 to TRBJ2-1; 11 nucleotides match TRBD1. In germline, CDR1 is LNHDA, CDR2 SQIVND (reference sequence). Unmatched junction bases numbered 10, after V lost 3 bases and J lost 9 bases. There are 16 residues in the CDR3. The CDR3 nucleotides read TGTGCCAGTAGTATTCTAACCGGGACAGGGGGAGGTGAGCAGTTCTTC. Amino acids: CASSILTGTGGGEQFF. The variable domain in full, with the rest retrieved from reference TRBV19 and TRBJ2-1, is DGGITQSPKYLFRKEGQNVTLSCEQNLNHDAMYWYRQDPGQGLRLIYYSQIVNDFQKGDIAEGYSVSREKKESFPLTVTSAQKNPTAFYLCASSILTGTGGGEQFFGPGTRLTVL.

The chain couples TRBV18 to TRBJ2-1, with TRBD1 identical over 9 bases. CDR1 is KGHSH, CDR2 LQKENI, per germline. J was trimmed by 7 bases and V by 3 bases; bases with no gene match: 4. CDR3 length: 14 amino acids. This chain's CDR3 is CASSPGTGQNEQFF. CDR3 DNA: TGTGCCAGCTCACCGGGGACAGGGCAAAATGAGCAGTTCTTC.

In nucleotides, the CDR3 is TGTGCCAGTAGTGTACAGGGGGCTTGGACAGATACGCAGTATTTT. It is translated as CASSVQGAWTDTQYF. The chain has TRBV19 and TRBJ2-3, with 9 bases fitting TRBD1. Unmatched junction bases numbered 6, after V lost 5 bases and J lost 3 bases. This CDR3 is built from 15 residues. Germline CDR1 and CDR2: LNHDA and SQIVND (reference sequence).

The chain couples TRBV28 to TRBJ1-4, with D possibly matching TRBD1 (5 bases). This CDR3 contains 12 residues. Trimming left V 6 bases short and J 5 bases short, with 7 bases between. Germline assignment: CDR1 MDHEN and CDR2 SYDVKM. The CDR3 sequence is CASRTVNEKLFF. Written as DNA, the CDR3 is TGTGCCAGCAGGACAGTAAATGAAAAACTGTTTTTT.

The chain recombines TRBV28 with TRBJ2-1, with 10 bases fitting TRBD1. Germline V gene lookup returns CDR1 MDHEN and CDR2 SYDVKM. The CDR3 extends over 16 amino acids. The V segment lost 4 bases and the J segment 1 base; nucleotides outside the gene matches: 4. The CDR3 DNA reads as TGTGCCAGCAGTTACGGGACAGGGGTTTCCTACAATGAGCAGTTCTTC. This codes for CASSYGTGVSYNEQFF.

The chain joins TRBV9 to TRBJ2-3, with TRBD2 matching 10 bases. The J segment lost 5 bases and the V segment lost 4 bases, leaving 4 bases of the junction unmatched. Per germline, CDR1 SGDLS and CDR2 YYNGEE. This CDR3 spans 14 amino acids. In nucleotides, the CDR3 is TGTGCCAGCAGCCCTAGCGGGGGAGGAGATACGCAGTATTTT. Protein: CASSPSGGGDTQYF.

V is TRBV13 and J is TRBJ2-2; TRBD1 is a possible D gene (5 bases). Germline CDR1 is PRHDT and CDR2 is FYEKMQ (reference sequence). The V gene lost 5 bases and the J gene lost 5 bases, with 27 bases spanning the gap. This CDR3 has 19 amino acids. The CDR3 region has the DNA TGTGCCAGCAGCCCCGCCTCCGACACATGGTCAGGGCGGACCGGGGAGCTGTTTTTT. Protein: CASSPASDTWSGRTGELFF. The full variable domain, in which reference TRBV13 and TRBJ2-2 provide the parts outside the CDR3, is AAGVIQSPRHLIKEKRETATLKCYPIPRHDTVYWYQQGPGQDPQFLISFYEKMQSDKGSIPDRFSAQQFSDYHSELNMSSLELGDSALYFCASSPASDTWSGRTGELFFGEGSRLTVL.

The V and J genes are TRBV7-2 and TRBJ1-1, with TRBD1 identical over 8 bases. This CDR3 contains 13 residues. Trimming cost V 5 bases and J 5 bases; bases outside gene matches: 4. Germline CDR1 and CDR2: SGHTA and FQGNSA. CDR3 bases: TGTGCCAGCAGCCCAAACAGGGGGACTGAAGCTTTCTTT. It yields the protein CASSPNRGTEAFF.

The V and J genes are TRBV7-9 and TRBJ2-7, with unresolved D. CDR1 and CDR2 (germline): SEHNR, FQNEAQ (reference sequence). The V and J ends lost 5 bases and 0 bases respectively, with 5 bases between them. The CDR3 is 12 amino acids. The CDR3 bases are TGTGCCAGCAGCACGAGCTCCTACGAGCAGTACTTC. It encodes CASSTSSYEQYF.

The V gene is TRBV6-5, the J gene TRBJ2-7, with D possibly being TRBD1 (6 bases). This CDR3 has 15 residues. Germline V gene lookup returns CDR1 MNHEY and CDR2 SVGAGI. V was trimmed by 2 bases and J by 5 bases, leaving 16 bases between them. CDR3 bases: TGTGCCAGCAGTTACAGCACAGGGTGGGTAGACGAGCAGTACTTC. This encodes CASSYSTGWVDEQYF.

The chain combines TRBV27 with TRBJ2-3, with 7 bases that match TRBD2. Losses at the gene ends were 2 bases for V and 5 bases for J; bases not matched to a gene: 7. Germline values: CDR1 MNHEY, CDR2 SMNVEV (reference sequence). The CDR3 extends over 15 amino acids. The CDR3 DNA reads TGTGCCAGCAGTTTAAGGCTAGCGGTAGTAGATACGCAGTATTTT. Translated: CASSLRLAVVDTQYF.

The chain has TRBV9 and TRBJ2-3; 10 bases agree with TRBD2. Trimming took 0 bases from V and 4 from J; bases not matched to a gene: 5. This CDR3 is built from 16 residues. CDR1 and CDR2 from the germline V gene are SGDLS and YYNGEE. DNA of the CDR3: TGTGCCAGCAGCGTAGAGGGGAGCGGGGGGGCAGATACGCAGTATTTT. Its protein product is CASSVEGSGGADTQYF.

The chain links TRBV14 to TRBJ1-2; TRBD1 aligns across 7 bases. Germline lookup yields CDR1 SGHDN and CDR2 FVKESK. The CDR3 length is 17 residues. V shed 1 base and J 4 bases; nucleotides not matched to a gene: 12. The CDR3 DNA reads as TGTGCCAGCAGCCAAGTAGGAGTTCGGGACAGCCTCTATGGCTACACCTTC. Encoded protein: CASSQVGVRDSLYGYTF.

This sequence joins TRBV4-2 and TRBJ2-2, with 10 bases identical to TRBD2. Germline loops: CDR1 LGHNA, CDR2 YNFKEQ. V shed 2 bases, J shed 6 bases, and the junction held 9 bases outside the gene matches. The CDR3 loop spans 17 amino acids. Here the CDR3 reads CASSQFPSGSGAGELFF. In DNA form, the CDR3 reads TGTGCCAGCAGCCAATTCCCTAGCGGGAGCGGCGCCGGGGAGCTGTTTTTT.

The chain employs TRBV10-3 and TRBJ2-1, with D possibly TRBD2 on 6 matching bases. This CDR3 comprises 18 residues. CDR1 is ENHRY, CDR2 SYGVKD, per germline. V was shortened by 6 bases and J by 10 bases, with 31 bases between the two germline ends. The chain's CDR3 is CAISEDWGGAVGRMEQFF. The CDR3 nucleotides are TGTGCCATCAGCGAGGATTGGGGAGGAGCGGTAGGTCGTATGGAGCAGTTCTTC.

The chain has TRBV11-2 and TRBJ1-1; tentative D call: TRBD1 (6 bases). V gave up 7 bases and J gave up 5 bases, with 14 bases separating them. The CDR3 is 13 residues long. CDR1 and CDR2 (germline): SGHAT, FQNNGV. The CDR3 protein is CASNFAGETEAFF. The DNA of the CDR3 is TGTGCCAGCAACTTCGCAGGGGAAACTGAAGCTTTCTTT. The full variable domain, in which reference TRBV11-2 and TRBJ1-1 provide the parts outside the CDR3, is EAGVAQSPRYKIIEKRQSVAFWCNPISGHATLYWYQQILGQGPKLLIQFQNNGVVDDSQLPKDRFSAERLKGVDSTLKIQPAKLEDSAVYLCASNFAGETEAFFGQGTRLTVV.